This T cell receptor beta chain was identified in a study of blood T cell repertoires in COVID-19. Study-level background: The origin of the acute and convalescent COVID-19 samples was the United States, Italy and Spain. T cells, B-cell-depleted T cells, or PBMCs supplied cDNA or gDNA.

Trimming shortened V by 0 bases and J by 0 bases, and 6 bases separated the two germline ends. The CDR3 is 15 amino acids. Germline CDR1 and CDR2: SGHDT and YYEEEE. Per the original data handling: Nucleated cell number was recorded as an estimate derived from reference gene primer amplification. TCRdb keeps only in-frame clones here, not all; method: immunoSEQ multiplex PCR. From that table come the V and J calls and clone size; the DNA was used to work out D and trimming. The sample has 100,000 or so clones, 85% seen once. The sample consisted of peripheral blood. The sequence derives from a woman aged 65 to 85 with active or convalescent COVID-19. This rearrangement joins TRBV5-6 to TRBJ2-2; D remains ambiguous. CDR3 in amino acids: CASSLVGTNTGELFF. The CDR3 bases are TGTGCCAGCAGCTTGGTTGGCACGAACACCGGGGAGCTGTTTTTT. Complete variable domain (other parts from reference TRBV5-6 and TRBJ2-2): DAGVTQSPTHLIKTRGQQVTLRCSPKSGHDTVSWYQQALGQGPQFIFQYYEEEERQRGNFPDRFSGHQFPNYSSELNVNALLLGDSALYLCASSLVGTNTGELFFGEGSRLTVL.